These T cell receptor beta chains were read from a single sample in a study of blood T cells in healthy people across ages. From the 5' RACE reads, TCRdb called clonotypes with MiXCR, one entry per CDR3 protein. The sample shows about a million distinct CDR3 sequences, roughly 52% of them seen only once. Sequenced input: blood. These receptor sequences come from a man aged 25-45 years in good health. CDR3s include the opening cysteine and the closing phenylalanine or tryptophan. D genes are given only for firm matches. Rows give clone size only sometimes, using once, few, many, or a class for an expanded clone.

CDR3 protein: CASSGGTGQYVALHF
CDR3 DNA: TGTGCCAGCAGTGGGGGGACAGGCCAATACGTGGCCCTCCACTTT
D gene: TRBD1
clone size: once
V gene: TRBV28
CDR3 length: 15
J gene: TRBJ1-6

CDR3 protein: CASSRDTRRETQYF
CDR3 DNA: TGCGCCAGCAGCCGGGATACTAGACGGGAGACCCAGTACTTC
D gene: NA
clone size: NA
V gene: TRBV10-2
CDR3 length: 14
J gene: TRBJ2-5

CDR3 protein: CASRLWGGSTNEKLFF
CDR3 DNA: TGTGCCAGCCGATTATGGGGGGGTTCAACTAATGAAAAACTGTTTTTT
D gene: NA
clone size: NA
V gene: TRBV28
CDR3 length: 16
J gene: TRBJ1-4

CDR3 protein: CASTFTQAGGPYEQYF
CDR3 DNA: TGTGCCAGCACCTTTACCCAAGCGGGAGGGCCCTACGAGCAGTACTTC
D gene: TRBD2
clone size: once
V gene: TRBV12-3/TRBV12-4
CDR3 length: 16
J gene: TRBJ2-7

CDR3 protein: CASREQGASKQPQHF
CDR3 DNA: TGTGCCAGCAGAGAACAGGGGGCTTCTAAACAGCCCCAGCATTTT
D gene: TRBD1
clone size: NA
V gene: TRBV6-2/TRBV6-3
CDR3 length: 15
J gene: TRBJ1-5

CDR3 protein: CASSYRAGEETQYF
CDR3 DNA: TGTGCCAGCAGTTACCGCGCAGGGGAAGAGACCCAGTACTTC
D gene: NA
clone size: NA
V gene: TRBV6-5
CDR3 length: 14
J gene: TRBJ2-5

CDR3 protein: CASSYEASYEQYF
CDR3 DNA: TGTGCCAGCAGTTATGAGGCCTCCTACGAGCAGTACTTC
D gene: NA
clone size: NA
V gene: TRBV6-5
CDR3 length: 13
J gene: TRBJ2-7

CDR3 protein: CASSQDQYASGYEQYF
CDR3 DNA: TGTGCCAGCAGCCAAGATCAATACGCTAGCGGCTACGAGCAGTACTTC
D gene: TRBD2
clone size: few
V gene: TRBV4-2
CDR3 length: 16
J gene: TRBJ2-7

CDR3 protein: CASNGETGVRETQYF
CDR3 DNA: TGTGCCAGCAACGGCGAGACAGGGGTGAGGGAGACCCAGTACTTC
D gene: TRBD1
clone size: few
V gene: TRBV28
CDR3 length: 15
J gene: TRBJ2-5

CDR3 protein: CSARDAGNAYNEQFF
CDR3 DNA: TGCAGTGCTAGAGACGCAGGTAATGCCTACAATGAGCAGTTCTTC
D gene: NA
clone size: few
V gene: TRBV20-1
CDR3 length: 15
J gene: TRBJ2-1

CDR3 protein: CASSNGQLYNEQFF
CDR3 DNA: TGCGCCAGCAGCAATGGACAGCTCTACAATGAGCAGTTCTTC
D gene: NA
clone size: NA
V gene: TRBV4-1
CDR3 length: 14
J gene: TRBJ2-1

CDR3 protein: CASTRTSGGAGDTQYF
CDR3 DNA: TGTGCCAGCACCCGGACTAGCGGGGGGGCAGGGGATACGCAGTATTTT
D gene: TRBD2
clone size: NA
V gene: TRBV9
CDR3 length: 16
J gene: TRBJ2-3

CDR3 protein: CASSLLGATNEKLFF
CDR3 DNA: TGTGCCAGCAGTCTCCTTGGGGCAACTAATGAAAAACTGTTTTTT
D gene: NA
clone size: few
V gene: TRBV27
CDR3 length: 15
J gene: TRBJ1-4

CDR3 protein: CASRRGVGWNEQFF
CDR3 DNA: TGTGCCAGCAGAAGAGGCGTCGGCTGGAATGAGCAGTTCTTC
D gene: NA
clone size: few
V gene: TRBV6-5
CDR3 length: 14
J gene: TRBJ2-1

CDR3 protein: CASSLAVGKANYGYTF
CDR3 DNA: TGTGCCAGCAGCCTTGCGGTCGGGAAAGCTAACTATGGCTACACCTTC
D gene: NA
clone size: NA
V gene: TRBV5-6
CDR3 length: 16
J gene: TRBJ1-2

CDR3 protein: CASSRTRDRDGYTF
CDR3 DNA: TGTGCCAGCAGTCGGACCCGGGACAGGGATGGCTACACCTTC
D gene: TRBD1
clone size: few
V gene: TRBV2
CDR3 length: 14
J gene: TRBJ1-2

CDR3 protein: CASSLLGVPGELFF
CDR3 DNA: TGTGCCAGCAGTTTATTGGGGGTTCCCGGGGAGCTGTTTTTT
D gene: NA
clone size: few
V gene: TRBV28
CDR3 length: 14
J gene: TRBJ2-2

CDR3 protein: CAISESSQGHFNEQYF
CDR3 DNA: TGTGCCATCAGTGAGTCGAGTCAGGGGCACTTCAACGAGCAGTACTTC
D gene: NA
clone size: NA
V gene: TRBV10-3
CDR3 length: 16
J gene: TRBJ2-7

CDR3 protein: CATSDYGETQYF
CDR3 DNA: TGTGCCACCAGTGATTATGGGGAGACCCAGTACTTC
D gene: NA
clone size: NA
V gene: TRBV24-1
CDR3 length: 12
J gene: TRBJ2-5

CDR3 protein: CASSLSGVSNYGYTF
CDR3 DNA: TGTGCCAGCAGTCTATCAGGGGTGTCGAACTATGGCTACACCTTC
D gene: NA
clone size: NA
V gene: TRBV27
CDR3 length: 15
J gene: TRBJ1-2

CDR3 protein: CASSRTKIYEQYF
CDR3 DNA: TGTGCCAGCAGTCGAACGAAGATCTACGAGCAGTACTTC
D gene: NA
clone size: NA
V gene: TRBV27
CDR3 length: 13
J gene: TRBJ2-7

CDR3 protein: CASSLERTGVLYEQYF
CDR3 DNA: TGTGCCAGCAGCTTGGAACGGACAGGGGTTCTTTACGAGCAGTACTTC
D gene: TRBD1
clone size: few
V gene: TRBV5-5
CDR3 length: 16
J gene: TRBJ2-7

CDR3 protein: CASLGSTDTQYF
CDR3 DNA: TGTGCCAGCCTTGGAAGCACAGATACGCAGTATTTT
D gene: NA
clone size: few
V gene: TRBV28
CDR3 length: 12
J gene: TRBJ2-3

CDR3 protein: CSVDAAVSTDTQYF
CDR3 DNA: TGCAGCGTTGATGCGGCAGTAAGCACAGATACGCAGTATTTT
D gene: NA
clone size: NA
V gene: TRBV29-1
CDR3 length: 14
J gene: TRBJ2-3

CDR3 protein: CASSQDRVGQYEQYF
CDR3 DNA: TGTGCCAGCAGCCAAGATCGGGTGGGGCAATACGAGCAGTACTTC
D gene: NA
clone size: NA
V gene: TRBV4-2
CDR3 length: 15
J gene: TRBJ2-7

CDR3 protein: CASSVGAGGTDTQYF
CDR3 DNA: TGTGCCAGCAGCGTAGGGGCAGGGGGCACAGATACGCAGTATTTT
D gene: NA
clone size: few
V gene: TRBV9
CDR3 length: 15
J gene: TRBJ2-3

CDR3 protein: CASSPDLSYKQYF
CDR3 DNA: TGTGCCAGCAGCCCCGACCTCTCCTACAAGCAGTACTTC
D gene: NA
clone size: NA
V gene: TRBV9
CDR3 length: 13
J gene: TRBJ2-7

CDR3 protein: CASSLGGAGADEQYF
CDR3 DNA: TGTGCCAGCAGCTTAGGCGGCGCGGGAGCTGACGAGCAGTACTTC
D gene: TRBD2
clone size: NA
V gene: TRBV7-2
CDR3 length: 15
J gene: TRBJ2-7

CDR3 protein: CASNGQGSRNQETQYF
CDR3 DNA: TGTGCCAGCAATGGACAGGGTAGTAGGAATCAAGAGACCCAGTACTTC
D gene: TRBD1
clone size: NA
V gene: TRBV28
CDR3 length: 16
J gene: TRBJ2-5

CDR3 protein: CSATTSGRRGAIFSTDTQYF
CDR3 DNA: TGCAGTGCTACCACGTCCGGTCGGCGGGGGGCCATCTTTAGCACAGATACGCAGTATTTT
D gene: TRBD2
clone size: NA
V gene: TRBV20-1
CDR3 length: 20
J gene: TRBJ2-3

CDR3 protein: CSVRRGFYEQYF
CDR3 DNA: TGCAGCGTTCGGAGGGGGTTCTACGAGCAGTACTTC
D gene: NA
clone size: NA
V gene: TRBV29-1
CDR3 length: 12
J gene: TRBJ2-7

CDR3 protein: CASSPLELQETQYF
CDR3 DNA: TGTGCCAGCAGTCCTTTAGAGCTACAAGAGACCCAGTACTTC
D gene: NA
clone size: NA
V gene: TRBV27
CDR3 length: 14
J gene: TRBJ2-5

CDR3 protein: CASSAALTAYNEQFF
CDR3 DNA: TGCGCCAGCAGCGCGGCGTTGACAGCCTACAATGAGCAGTTCTTC
D gene: NA
clone size: NA
V gene: TRBV5-1
CDR3 length: 15
J gene: TRBJ2-1

CDR3 protein: CASSLAGQTLGGANVLTF
CDR3 DNA: TGTGCCAGCAGCTTAGCCGGACAGACCTTAGGTGGGGCCAACGTCCTGACTTTC
D gene: NA
clone size: once
V gene: TRBV7-9
CDR3 length: 18
J gene: TRBJ2-6

CDR3 protein: CASSPGSGTDYGYTF
CDR3 DNA: TGTGCCAGCAGCCCCGGCTCCGGGACAGACTATGGCTACACCTTC
D gene: TRBD1
clone size: NA
V gene: TRBV5-5
CDR3 length: 15
J gene: TRBJ1-2

CDR3 protein: CASSHRGLTYEQYF
CDR3 DNA: TGTGCCAGCAGCCACAGGGGGCTTACCTACGAGCAGTACTTC
D gene: TRBD1
clone size: NA
V gene: TRBV3-1
CDR3 length: 14
J gene: TRBJ2-7

CDR3 protein: CASRPQDGSKQPQHF
CDR3 DNA: TGTGCCAGCAGACCCCAGGACGGTAGCAAGCAGCCCCAGCATTTT
D gene: NA
clone size: NA
V gene: TRBV12-3/TRBV12-4
CDR3 length: 15
J gene: TRBJ1-5

CDR3 protein: CASSLLAGGYEQYF
CDR3 DNA: TGTGCCAGCAGCTTACTTGCGGGGGGCTACGAGCAGTACTTC
D gene: TRBD2
clone size: NA
V gene: TRBV11-2
CDR3 length: 14
J gene: TRBJ2-7

CDR3 protein: CSAASGGGLYNEQYF
CDR3 DNA: TGCAGTGCTGCCAGTGGGGGAGGTCTGTACAATGAGCAGTACTTC
D gene: NA
clone size: NA
V gene: TRBV20-1
CDR3 length: 15
J gene: TRBJ2-7

CDR3 protein: CASSDLKAGGGQTQYF
CDR3 DNA: TGTGCCAGCAGCGACCTAAAAGCGGGGGGGGGGCAGACCCAGTACTTC
D gene: TRBD2
clone size: NA
V gene: TRBV7-2
CDR3 length: 16
J gene: TRBJ2-5

CDR3 protein: CASSIRLAQDEQFF
CDR3 DNA: TGTGCCAGCAGCATCAGACTAGCCCAGGATGAGCAGTTCTTC
D gene: TRBD2
clone size: NA
V gene: TRBV5-6
CDR3 length: 14
J gene: TRBJ2-1

CDR3 protein: CASSSRQGMEVYEQYF
CDR3 DNA: TGCGCCAGCAGCTCCCGACAGGGTATGGAAGTCTACGAGCAGTACTTC
D gene: TRBD1
clone size: NA
V gene: TRBV5-1
CDR3 length: 16
J gene: TRBJ2-7

CDR3 protein: CASSQELRSRQADTQYF
CDR3 DNA: TGTGCCAGCAGCCAAGAGCTCCGGTCGCGGCAGGCAGATACGCAGTATTTT
D gene: NA
clone size: NA
V gene: TRBV3-1
CDR3 length: 17
J gene: TRBJ2-3

CDR3 protein: CASSLVAGGINEQFF
CDR3 DNA: TGCGCCAGCAGCTTGGTCGCAGGGGGCATAAATGAGCAGTTCTTC
D gene: TRBD1
clone size: NA
V gene: TRBV5-1
CDR3 length: 15
J gene: TRBJ2-1

CDR3 protein: CASSKISNQPQHF
CDR3 DNA: TGTGCCAGCAGCAAAATTAGCAATCAGCCCCAGCATTTT
D gene: NA
clone size: NA
V gene: TRBV7-2
CDR3 length: 13
J gene: TRBJ1-5

CDR3 protein: CSVVEALGGANVLTF
CDR3 DNA: TGCAGCGTTGTCGAAGCCCTCGGGGGGGCCAACGTCCTGACTTTC
D gene: NA
clone size: NA
V gene: TRBV29-1
CDR3 length: 15
J gene: TRBJ2-6

CDR3 protein: CASSFPRPLGAYNEQFF
CDR3 DNA: TGTGCCAGCAGTTTCCCTAGACCCCTCGGCGCATACAATGAGCAGTTCTTC
D gene: NA
clone size: NA
V gene: TRBV27
CDR3 length: 17
J gene: TRBJ2-1

CDR3 protein: CASSESQGPIGYGYTF
CDR3 DNA: TGTGCCAGCAGTGAGTCCCAGGGACCTATCGGCTATGGCTACACCTTC
D gene: NA
clone size: NA
V gene: TRBV6-4
CDR3 length: 16
J gene: TRBJ1-2

CDR3 protein: CASSEDEGWGTDTQYF
CDR3 DNA: TGTGCCAGCAGTGAAGATGAGGGTTGGGGCACAGATACGCAGTATTTT
D gene: NA
clone size: few
V gene: TRBV6-1
CDR3 length: 16
J gene: TRBJ2-3

CDR3 protein: CASSVEDRDPKNIQYF
CDR3 DNA: TGTGCCAGCAGCGTAGAGGACAGGGACCCCAAAAACATTCAGTACTTC
D gene: TRBD1
clone size: few
V gene: TRBV9
CDR3 length: 16
J gene: TRBJ2-4

CDR3 protein: CASSGVRTGSPYEQYF
CDR3 DNA: TGTGCCAGCAGTGGGGTACGGACAGGGTCGCCCTACGAGCAGTACTTC
D gene: TRBD1
clone size: many
V gene: TRBV2
CDR3 length: 16
J gene: TRBJ2-7

CDR3 protein: CASSVDQRPTDTQYF
CDR3 DNA: TGTGCCAGCAGCGTAGACCAGCGCCCCACAGATACGCAGTATTTT
D gene: NA
clone size: NA
V gene: TRBV9
CDR3 length: 15
J gene: TRBJ2-3